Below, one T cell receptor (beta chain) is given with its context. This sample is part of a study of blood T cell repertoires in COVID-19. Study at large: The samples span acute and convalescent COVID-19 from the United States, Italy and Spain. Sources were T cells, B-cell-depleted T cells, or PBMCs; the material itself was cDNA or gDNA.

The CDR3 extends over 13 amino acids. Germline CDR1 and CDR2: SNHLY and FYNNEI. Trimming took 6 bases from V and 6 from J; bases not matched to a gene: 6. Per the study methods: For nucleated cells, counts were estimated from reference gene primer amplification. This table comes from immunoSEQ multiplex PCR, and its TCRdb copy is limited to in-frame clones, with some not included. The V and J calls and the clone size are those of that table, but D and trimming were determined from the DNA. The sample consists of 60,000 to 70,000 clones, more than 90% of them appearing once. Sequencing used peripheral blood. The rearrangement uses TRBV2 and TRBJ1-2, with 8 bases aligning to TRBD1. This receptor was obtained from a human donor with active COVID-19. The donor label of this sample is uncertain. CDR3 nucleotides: TGTGCCAGCAGGGACACAGGGGGGAATGGCTACACCTTC. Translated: CASRDTGGNGYTF.